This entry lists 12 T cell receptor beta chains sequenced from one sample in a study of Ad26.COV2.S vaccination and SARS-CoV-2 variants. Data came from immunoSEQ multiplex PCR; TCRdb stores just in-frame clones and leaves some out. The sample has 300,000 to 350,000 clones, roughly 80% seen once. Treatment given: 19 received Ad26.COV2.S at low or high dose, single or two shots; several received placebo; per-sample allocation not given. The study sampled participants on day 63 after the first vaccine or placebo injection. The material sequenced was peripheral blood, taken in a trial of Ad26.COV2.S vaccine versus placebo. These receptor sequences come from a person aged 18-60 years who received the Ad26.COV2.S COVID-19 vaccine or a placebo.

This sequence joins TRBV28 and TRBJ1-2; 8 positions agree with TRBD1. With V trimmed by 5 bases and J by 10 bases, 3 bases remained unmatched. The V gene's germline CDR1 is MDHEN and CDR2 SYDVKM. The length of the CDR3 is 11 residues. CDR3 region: CASSRTGIYTF. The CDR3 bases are TGTGCCAGCAGTCGGACAGGGATCTACACCTTC.

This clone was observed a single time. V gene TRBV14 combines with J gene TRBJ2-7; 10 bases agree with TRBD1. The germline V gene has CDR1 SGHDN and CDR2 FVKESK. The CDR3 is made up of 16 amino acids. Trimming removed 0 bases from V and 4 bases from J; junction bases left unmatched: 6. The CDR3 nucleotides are TGTGCCAGCAGCCAAGAGCGCGACAGGGGGCGGTACGAGCAGTACTTC. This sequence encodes CASSQERDRGRYEQYF. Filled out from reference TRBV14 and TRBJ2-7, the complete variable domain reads EAGVTQFPSHSVIEKGQTVTLRCDPISGHDNLYWYRRVMGKEIKFLLHFVKESKQDESGMPNNRFLAERTGGTYSTLKVQPAELEDSGVYFCASSQERDRGRYEQYFGPGTRLTVT.

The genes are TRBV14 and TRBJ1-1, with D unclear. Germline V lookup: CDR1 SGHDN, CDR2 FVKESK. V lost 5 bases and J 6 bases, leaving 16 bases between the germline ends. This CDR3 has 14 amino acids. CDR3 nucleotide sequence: TGTGCCAGCAGCTATACGCCTAGATTGTCTGAAGCTTTCTTT. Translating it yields CASSYTPRLSEAFF.

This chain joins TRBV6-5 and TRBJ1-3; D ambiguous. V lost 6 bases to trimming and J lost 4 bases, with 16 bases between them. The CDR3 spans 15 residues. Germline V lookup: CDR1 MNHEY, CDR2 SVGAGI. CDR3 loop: CASSSPRSTGNTIYF. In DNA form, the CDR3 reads TGTGCCAGCAGCAGCCCTCGGTCGACCGGAAACACCATATATTTT.

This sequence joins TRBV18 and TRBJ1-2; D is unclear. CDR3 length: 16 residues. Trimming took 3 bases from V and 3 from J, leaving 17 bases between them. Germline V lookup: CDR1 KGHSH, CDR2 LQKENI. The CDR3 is CASSPNVGGQDYGYTF. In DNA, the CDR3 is TGTGCCAGCTCACCGAACGTGGGTGGGCAGGACTATGGCTACACCTTC.

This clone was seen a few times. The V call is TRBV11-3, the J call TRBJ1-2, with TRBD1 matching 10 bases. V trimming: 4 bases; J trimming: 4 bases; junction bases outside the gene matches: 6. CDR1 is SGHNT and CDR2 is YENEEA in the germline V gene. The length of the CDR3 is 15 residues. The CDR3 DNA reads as TGTGCCAGCAGCTCCCGGGACAGGGGAGTCTATGGCTACACCTTC. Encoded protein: CASSSRDRGVYGYTF.

For the CDR3, the DNA is TGTGCCAGCAGCTTGACTAGCGGGGGTATGTACAATGAGCAGTTCTTC. Translating it yields CASSLTSGGMYNEQFF. V usage is TRBV7-3 and J usage is TRBJ2-1; 12 bases fit TRBD2. Trimming took 3 bases from V and 4 from J; bases not matched to a gene: 4. Per germline, CDR1 SGHTA and CDR2 FQGTGA. This CDR3 comprises 16 residues.

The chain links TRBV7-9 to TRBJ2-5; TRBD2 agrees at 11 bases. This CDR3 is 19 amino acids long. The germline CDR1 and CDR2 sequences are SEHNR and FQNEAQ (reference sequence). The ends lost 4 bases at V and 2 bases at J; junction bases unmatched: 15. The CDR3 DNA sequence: TGTGCCAGCAGCTCCTCGGTCATAGCGGGGGGGCCGAGACAAGAGACCCAGTACTTC. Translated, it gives CASSSSVIAGGPRQETQYF.

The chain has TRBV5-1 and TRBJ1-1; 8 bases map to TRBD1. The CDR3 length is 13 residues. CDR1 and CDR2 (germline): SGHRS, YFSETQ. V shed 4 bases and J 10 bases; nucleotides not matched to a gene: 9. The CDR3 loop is CASSEDRAGGAFF. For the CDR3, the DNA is TGCGCCAGCAGCGAGGACAGGGCAGGTGGAGCTTTCTTT.

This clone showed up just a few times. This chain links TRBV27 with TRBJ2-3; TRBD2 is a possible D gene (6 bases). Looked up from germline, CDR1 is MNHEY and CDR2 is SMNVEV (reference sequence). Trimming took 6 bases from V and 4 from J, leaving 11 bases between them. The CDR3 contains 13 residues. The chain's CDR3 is CASSPREPDTQYF. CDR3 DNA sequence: TGTGCCAGCAGCCCTCGGGAGCCAGATACGCAGTATTTT.

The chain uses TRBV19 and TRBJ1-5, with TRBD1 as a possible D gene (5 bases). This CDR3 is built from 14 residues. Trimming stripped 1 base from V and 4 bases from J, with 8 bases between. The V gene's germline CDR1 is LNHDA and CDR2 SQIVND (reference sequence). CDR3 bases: TGTGCCAGTAGTATAGCAGGGATAAATCAGCCCCAGCATTTT. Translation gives CASSIAGINQPQHF.

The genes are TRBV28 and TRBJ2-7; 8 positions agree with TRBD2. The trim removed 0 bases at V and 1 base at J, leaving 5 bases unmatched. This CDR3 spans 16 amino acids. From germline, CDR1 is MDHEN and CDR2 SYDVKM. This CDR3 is CASSLWGGGISYEQYF. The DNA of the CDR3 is TGTGCCAGCAGTTTATGGGGCGGGGGGATTTCCTACGAGCAGTACTTC. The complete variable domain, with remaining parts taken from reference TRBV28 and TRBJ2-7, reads DVKVTQSSRYLVKRTGEKVFLECVQDMDHENMFWYRQDPGLGLRLIYFSYDVKMKEKGDIPEGYSVSREKKERFSLILESASTNQTSMYLCASSLWGGGISYEQYFGPGTRLTVT.